This is a list of T cell receptor beta chains from one sample in a study of memory CD4+ T cells and cytomegalovirus serostatus. TCRdb keeps only in-frame clones here, not all; method: immunoSEQ multiplex PCR. The data show 35,000 to 45,000 clones, with around three quarters seen just once and under 6% held by the top ten. What was sequenced was memory CD4+ T cells from blood. The receptors shown here come from an adult in good health and CMV-seropositive. Both conserved end residues are part of each CDR3. D genes are given only for firm matches. Clone size, where shown, is once, few, many, or a class for clones that have expanded.

V gene: TRBV4-1; clone size: few; D gene: TRBD2; J gene: TRBJ2-3; CDR3 protein: CASSQGSGNAADTQYF; CDR3 DNA: TGCGCCAGCAGCCAAGGAAGCGGGAATGCTGCAGATACGCAGTATTTT
V gene: TRBV18; clone size: few; D gene: NA; J gene: TRBJ1-1; CDR3 protein: CASSPVPGEGTEAFF; CDR3 DNA: TGTGCCAGCTCACCAGTCCCCGGGGAAGGGACTGAAGCTTTCTTT
V gene: TRBV6-1; clone size: NA; D gene: NA; J gene: TRBJ2-2; CDR3 protein: CASRPGPPGGELFF; CDR3 DNA: TGTGCCAGCAGACCGGGACCCCCCGGCGGGGAGCTGTTTTTT
V gene: TRBV25-1; clone size: NA; D gene: NA; J gene: TRBJ1-2; CDR3 protein: CASSGPMTEFYGYTF; CDR3 DNA: TGTGCCAGCAGTGGACCTATGACAGAGTTCTATGGCTACACCTTC
V gene: TRBV7-9; clone size: NA; D gene: TRBD2; J gene: TRBJ2-1; CDR3 protein: CASSSTSGRVNEQFF; CDR3 DNA: TGTGCCAGCAGCTCCACTAGCGGGAGAGTAAATGAGCAGTTCTTC
V gene: TRBV11-2; clone size: NA; D gene: TRBD2; J gene: TRBJ2-5; CDR3 protein: CASSLDWTSAGAQYF; CDR3 DNA: TGTGCCAGCAGCTTAGATTGGACTAGTGCGGGGGCCCAGTACTTC
V gene: TRBV7-9; clone size: once; D gene: TRBD1; J gene: TRBJ1-5; CDR3 protein: CASSLGGQGVTEQPQHF; CDR3 DNA: TGTGCCAGCAGCTTAGGTGGACAGGGAGTTACGGAACAGCCCCAGCATTTT
V gene: TRBV20-1; clone size: NA; D gene: NA; J gene: TRBJ1-2; CDR3 protein: CSASYYGYTF; CDR3 DNA: TGCAGTGCCTCGTACTATGGCTACACCTTC
V gene: TRBV10-2; clone size: NA; D gene: NA; J gene: TRBJ1-1; CDR3 protein: CASKKGGKDTEAFF; CDR3 DNA: TGCGCCAGCAAGAAAGGGGGGAAAGACACTGAAGCTTTCTTT
V gene: TRBV15; clone size: NA; D gene: TRBD2; J gene: TRBJ2-1; CDR3 protein: CATSLPGLGNNEQFF; CDR3 DNA: TGTGCCACCAGCCTTCCGGGACTAGGCAACAATGAGCAGTTCTTC
V gene: TRBV6-4; clone size: NA; D gene: TRBD1; J gene: TRBJ1-4; CDR3 protein: CANQRGQTGGRYATNEKLFF; CDR3 DNA: TGTGCCAACCAGAGGGGGCAAACAGGGGGCCGATATGCAACTAATGAAAAACTGTTTTTT
V gene: TRBV4-2; clone size: NA; D gene: NA; J gene: TRBJ2-5; CDR3 protein: CASSQSGGETQYF; CDR3 DNA: TGTGCCAGCAGCCAGAGTGGTGGAGAGACCCAGTACTTC
V gene: TRBV27; clone size: NA; D gene: NA; J gene: TRBJ2-7; CDR3 protein: CASWASGAVSYEQYF; CDR3 DNA: TGTGCCAGCTGGGCGAGCGGAGCCGTCTCCTACGAGCAGTACTTC
V gene: TRBV9; clone size: NA; D gene: NA; J gene: TRBJ2-1; CDR3 protein: CASSVGVGTYNEQFF; CDR3 DNA: TGTGCCAGCAGCGTCGGGGTGGGAACCTACAATGAGCAGTTCTTC
V gene: TRBV28; clone size: NA; D gene: TRBD2; J gene: TRBJ2-5; CDR3 protein: CASSLAGRQETQYF; CDR3 DNA: TGTGCCAGCAGTCTAGCGGGACGCCAAGAGACCCAGTACTTC
V gene: TRBV5-4; clone size: NA; D gene: NA; J gene: TRBJ1-1; CDR3 protein: CASSGEQVRTEAFF; CDR3 DNA: TGTGCCAGCAGCGGCGAACAGGTGAGAACTGAAGCTTTCTTT
V gene: TRBV27; clone size: NA; D gene: NA; J gene: TRBJ1-4; CDR3 protein: CASSPSPMAGVEKLFF; CDR3 DNA: TGTGCCAGCAGTCCCAGCCCCATGGCAGGGGTTGAAAAACTGTTTTTT
V gene: TRBV5-1; clone size: NA; D gene: NA; J gene: TRBJ2-7; CDR3 protein: CASSLASSDRGYGEQYF; CDR3 DNA: TGCGCCAGCAGCTTGGCCTCGTCTGATCGGGGATACGGCGAGCAGTACTTC
V gene: TRBV7-2; clone size: NA; D gene: NA; J gene: TRBJ2-7; CDR3 protein: CASSFGTDEQYF; CDR3 DNA: TGTGCCAGCAGCTTTGGTACCGACGAGCAGTACTTC
V gene: TRBV7-2; clone size: NA; D gene: NA; J gene: TRBJ2-7; CDR3 protein: CASSLATYGEQYF; CDR3 DNA: TGTGCCAGCAGCTTAGCGACGTATGGGGAGCAGTACTTC
V gene: TRBV7-8; clone size: NA; D gene: TRBD1; J gene: TRBJ1-1; CDR3 protein: CASSLGQTGDTEAFF; CDR3 DNA: TGTGCCAGCAGCTTGGGGCAGACAGGGGACACTGAAGCTTTCTTT
V gene: TRBV28; clone size: NA; D gene: NA; J gene: TRBJ1-6; CDR3 protein: CASSPWTVNSPLHF; CDR3 DNA: TGTGCCAGCAGCCCCTGGACAGTAAATTCACCCCTCCACTTT
V gene: TRBV5-6; clone size: NA; D gene: NA; J gene: TRBJ1-4; CDR3 protein: CASSLLTRSDEKLFF; CDR3 DNA: TGTGCCAGCAGCTTGTTAACAAGGAGTGATGAAAAACTGTTTTTT
V gene: TRBV28; clone size: NA; D gene: TRBD2; J gene: TRBJ2-3; CDR3 protein: CASSLAGGPKDTQYF; CDR3 DNA: TGTGCCAGCAGTCTAGCGGGAGGGCCAAAAGATACGCAGTATTTT
V gene: TRBV28; clone size: NA; D gene: NA; J gene: TRBJ1-5; CDR3 protein: CASSPPTASNQPQHF; CDR3 DNA: TGTGCCAGCAGTCCACCTACAGCTAGCAATCAGCCCCAGCATTTT
V gene: TRBV15; clone size: few; D gene: TRBD2; J gene: TRBJ2-1; CDR3 protein: CATSFQRGTHEQFF; CDR3 DNA: TGTGCCACCAGCTTCCAGCGGGGGACCCATGAGCAGTTCTTC
V gene: TRBV6-6; clone size: NA; D gene: TRBD1; J gene: TRBJ1-5; CDR3 protein: CASSGDRVSNQPQHF; CDR3 DNA: TGTGCCAGCAGTGGGGACAGGGTGAGCAATCAGCCCCAGCATTTT
V gene: TRBV19; clone size: once; D gene: NA; J gene: TRBJ1-5; CDR3 protein: CASSRNGQSGNQPQHF; CDR3 DNA: TGTGCCAGTAGTAGAAACGGACAGTCTGGCAATCAGCCCCAGCATTTT
V gene: TRBV18; clone size: once; D gene: TRBD1; J gene: TRBJ1-5; CDR3 protein: CASSPRGQGILGNQPQHF; CDR3 DNA: TGTGCCAGCTCACCTAGGGGACAGGGTATTCTTGGCAATCAGCCCCAGCATTTT
V gene: TRBV28; clone size: once; D gene: NA; J gene: TRBJ1-6; CDR3 protein: CASSLVQQSSPLHF; CDR3 DNA: TGTGCCAGCAGTTTGGTCCAGCAAAGTTCACCCCTCCACTTT
V gene: TRBV14; clone size: NA; D gene: NA; J gene: TRBJ2-7; CDR3 protein: CASSQVMGYEQYF; CDR3 DNA: TGTGCCAGCAGCCAAGTTATGGGGTACGAGCAGTACTTC
V gene: TRBV4-3; clone size: once; D gene: TRBD2; J gene: TRBJ2-2; CDR3 protein: CASSHTGLAGDLFANTGELFF; CDR3 DNA: TGCGCCAGCAGCCATACCGGACTAGCGGGAGACCTATTCGCGAACACCGGGGAGCTGTTTTTT
V gene: TRBV5-4; clone size: NA; D gene: TRBD1; J gene: TRBJ1-2; CDR3 protein: CASSLGAGGTYYGYTF; CDR3 DNA: TGTGCCAGCAGCTTGGGGGCAGGGGGCACCTACTATGGCTACACCTTC
V gene: TRBV28; clone size: NA; D gene: TRBD2; J gene: TRBJ2-3; CDR3 protein: CASSLLAGDTQYF; CDR3 DNA: TGTGCCAGCAGTTTATTAGCGGGAGATACGCAGTATTTT
V gene: TRBV2; clone size: medium-sized; D gene: NA; J gene: TRBJ1-1; CDR3 protein: CASQTGGTEAFF; CDR3 DNA: TGTGCCAGCCAGACAGGCGGCACTGAAGCTTTCTTT
V gene: TRBV19; clone size: NA; D gene: NA; J gene: TRBJ1-5; CDR3 protein: CASTTSSQPQHF; CDR3 DNA: TGTGCCAGCACTACCAGTTCCCAGCCCCAGCATTTT
V gene: TRBV15; clone size: NA; D gene: NA; J gene: TRBJ2-7; CDR3 protein: CATSRDAGYEQYF; CDR3 DNA: TGTGCCACCAGCAGGGACGCAGGCTACGAGCAGTACTTC
V gene: TRBV2; clone size: NA; D gene: TRBD1; J gene: TRBJ1-5; CDR3 protein: CASSPGQGTQPQHF; CDR3 DNA: TGTGCCAGCAGTCCGGGACAGGGGACTCAGCCCCAGCATTTT
V gene: TRBV9; clone size: once; D gene: TRBD2; J gene: TRBJ2-2; CDR3 protein: CASSVGLAGVTGELFF; CDR3 DNA: TGTGCCAGCAGCGTAGGGCTAGCGGGGGTGACCGGGGAGCTGTTTTTT
V gene: TRBV7-9; clone size: once; D gene: NA; J gene: TRBJ1-6; CDR3 protein: CASSLGSGTRGSPLHF; CDR3 DNA: TGTGCCAGCAGCTTAGGTAGCGGGACCCGAGGGTCACCCCTCCACTTT
V gene: TRBV10-3; clone size: NA; D gene: NA; J gene: TRBJ2-1; CDR3 protein: CAISEPGSTVEQFF; CDR3 DNA: TGTGCCATCAGTGAGCCCGGGAGTACAGTTGAGCAGTTCTTC
V gene: TRBV7-7; clone size: NA; D gene: TRBD2; J gene: TRBJ2-5; CDR3 protein: CASSSTSSTTQYF; CDR3 DNA: TGTGCCAGCAGCTCGACTAGCTCCACGACCCAGTACTTC
V gene: TRBV4-2; clone size: once; D gene: TRBD1; J gene: TRBJ2-7; CDR3 protein: CASSSGGTGVSYEQYF; CDR3 DNA: TGTGCCAGCAGCTCTGGGGGGACAGGGGTCTCCTACGAGCAGTACTTC
V gene: TRBV9; clone size: NA; D gene: NA; J gene: TRBJ2-2; CDR3 protein: CASSTSGNTGELFF; CDR3 DNA: TGTGCCAGCAGCACCAGTGGGAACACCGGGGAGCTGTTTTTT
V gene: TRBV27; clone size: NA; D gene: NA; J gene: TRBJ2-7; CDR3 protein: CASSPRRVPYEQYF; CDR3 DNA: TGTGCCAGCAGTCCGCGCAGGGTCCCCTACGAGCAGTACTTC
V gene: TRBV7-2; clone size: once; D gene: NA; J gene: TRBJ1-5; CDR3 protein: CASSPTRGQPQHF; CDR3 DNA: TGTGCCAGCAGCCCTACGCGGGGTCAGCCCCAGCATTTT
V gene: TRBV20-1; clone size: few; D gene: TRBD1; J gene: TRBJ1-2; CDR3 protein: CRTGTAYFIF; CDR3 DNA: TGCAGGACCGGGACAGCCTACTTTATCTTC
V gene: TRBV5-1; clone size: NA; D gene: NA; J gene: TRBJ1-3; CDR3 protein: CASSEALGNTIYF; CDR3 DNA: TGCGCCAGCAGCGAGGCTCTCGGAAACACCATATATTTT
V gene: TRBV6-6; clone size: NA; D gene: NA; J gene: TRBJ2-5; CDR3 protein: CASSREGHQETQYF; CDR3 DNA: TGTGCCAGCAGTCGAGAGGGGCACCAAGAGACCCAGTACTTC
V gene: TRBV18; clone size: NA; D gene: TRBD2; J gene: TRBJ2-3; CDR3 protein: CASSPWEGGGTDTQYF; CDR3 DNA: TGTGCCAGCTCACCCTGGGAGGGTGGTGGCACAGATACGCAGTATTTT
V gene: TRBV7-2; clone size: NA; D gene: NA; J gene: TRBJ2-7; CDR3 protein: CASSEDYEQYF; CDR3 DNA: TGTGCCAGCAGCGAAGACTACGAGCAGTACTTC
V gene: TRBV5-1; clone size: NA; D gene: NA; J gene: TRBJ2-5; CDR3 protein: CASSLQGRHQETQYF; CDR3 DNA: TGCGCCAGCAGCCTCCAAGGACGGCATCAAGAGACCCAGTACTTC
V gene: TRBV7-2; clone size: NA; D gene: NA; J gene: TRBJ2-2; CDR3 protein: CASSLNLLSAGELFF; CDR3 DNA: TGTGCCAGCAGCTTGAACCTATTAAGCGCCGGGGAGCTGTTTTTT
V gene: TRBV14; clone size: few; D gene: NA; J gene: TRBJ1-1; CDR3 protein: CASSQETRSMNTEAFF; CDR3 DNA: TGTGCCAGCAGCCAAGAGACAAGAAGTATGAACACTGAAGCTTTCTTT